This T cell receptor (beta chain) was identified in a study of T-cell reconstitution after alpha-beta-depleted transplantation in children. Germline values: CDR1 LNHNV, CDR2 YYDKDF (reference sequence). This CDR3 contains 15 residues. Trimming removed 1 base from V and 0 bases from J; junction bases left unmatched: 1. Unique molecular identifiers were incorporated during preparation of the TCRbeta library. One entry per CDR3 protein, called by TCRdb with MiXCR from the PCR reads. Found here are fewer than 120,000 distinct CDR3 sequences, approximately 10% of them singletons; the top ten hold approximately 7.9%. At least ten counts were recorded for this clonotype.

The sequenced sample was PBMCs from the stem cell graft donor, obtained from the stem cell graft. The receptor's source is a human donor who donated a stem cell graft to a child with acute lymphoblastic leukemia. The rearrangement joins TRBV15 to TRBJ2-3, with 7 bases identical to TRBD1. The CDR3 DNA reads TGTGCCACCAGCAGAGTCAGGGGGAGCACAGATACGCAGTATTTT. It translates to CATSRVRGSTDTQYF.